This TCR beta chain was sequenced in a study of cytotoxic CD8 clonotypes in ibrutinib-treated CLL. Study-level background: Among the samples, the mean was roughly 260,000 productive templates and 94,082 productive rearrangements.

Profiling relied on immunoSEQ multiplex PCR, and the TCRdb table lists in-frame clones only, not all of them. The table has over 150,000 clones, about four fifths seen once; the top ten hold around 2.1%. The sequence derives from a human donor with chronic lymphocytic leukemia. The sequencing used PBMCs, collected after 12 months of ibrutinib treatment.

The CDR3: CASSQVPATGGVLTGELFF. The CDR3 nucleotides are TGTGCCAGCAGCCAAGTTCCGGCGACGGGAGGAGTTCTCACCGGGGAGCTGTTTTTT. The genes are TRBV4-2 and TRBJ2-2, with 7 bases matching TRBD2. Per the germline V gene, CDR1 is LGHNA and CDR2 is YNFKEQ. CDR3 length: 19 residues. Trimming cost V 1 base and J 4 bases; bases outside gene matches: 15.